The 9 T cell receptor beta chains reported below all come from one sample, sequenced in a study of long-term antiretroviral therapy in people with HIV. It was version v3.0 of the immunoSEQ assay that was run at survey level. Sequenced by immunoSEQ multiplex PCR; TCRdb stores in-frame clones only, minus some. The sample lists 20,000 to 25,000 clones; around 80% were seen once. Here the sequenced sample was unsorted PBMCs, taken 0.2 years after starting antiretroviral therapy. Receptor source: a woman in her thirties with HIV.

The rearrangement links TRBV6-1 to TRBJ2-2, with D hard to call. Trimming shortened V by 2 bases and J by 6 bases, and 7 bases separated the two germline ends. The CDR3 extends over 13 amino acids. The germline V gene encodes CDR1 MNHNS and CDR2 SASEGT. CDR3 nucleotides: TGTGCCAGCAGTGAATCCTTCGCCGGGGAGCTGTTTTTT. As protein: CASSESFAGELFF.

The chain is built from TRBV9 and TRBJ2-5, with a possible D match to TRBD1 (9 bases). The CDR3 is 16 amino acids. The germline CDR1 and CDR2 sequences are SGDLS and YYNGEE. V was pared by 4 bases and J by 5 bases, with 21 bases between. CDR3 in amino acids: CASSPRGGQGYETQYF. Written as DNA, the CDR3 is TGTGCCAGCAGCCCCCGGGGGGGACAGGGATACGAGACCCAGTACTTC.

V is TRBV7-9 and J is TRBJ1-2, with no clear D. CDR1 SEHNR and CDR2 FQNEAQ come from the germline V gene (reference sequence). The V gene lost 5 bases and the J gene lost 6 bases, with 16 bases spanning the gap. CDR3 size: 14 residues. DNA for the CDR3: TGTGCCAGCAGCACCTGGACTGCCGATGATGGCTACACCTTC. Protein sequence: CASSTWTADDGYTF.

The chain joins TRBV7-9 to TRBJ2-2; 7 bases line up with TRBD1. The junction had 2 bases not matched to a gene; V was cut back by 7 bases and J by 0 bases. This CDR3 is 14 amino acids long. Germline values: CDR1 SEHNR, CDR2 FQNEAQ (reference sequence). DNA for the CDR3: TGTGCCAGCACAGGACAGGCGAACACCGGGGAGCTGTTTTTT. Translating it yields CASTGQANTGELFF.

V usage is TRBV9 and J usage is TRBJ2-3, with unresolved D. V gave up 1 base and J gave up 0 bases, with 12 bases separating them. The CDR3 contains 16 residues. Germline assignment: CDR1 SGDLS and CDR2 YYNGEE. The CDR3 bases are TGTGCCAGCAGCGTAACCCCAAGTACTAGCACAGATACGCAGTATTTT. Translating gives CASSVTPSTSTDTQYF.

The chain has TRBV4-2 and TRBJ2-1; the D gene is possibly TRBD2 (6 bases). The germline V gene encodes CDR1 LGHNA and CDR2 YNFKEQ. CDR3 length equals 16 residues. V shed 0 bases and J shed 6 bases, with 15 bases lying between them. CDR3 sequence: CASSQDGLSVGNEQFF. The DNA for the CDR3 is TGTGCCAGCAGCCAAGATGGACTATCCGTGGGCAATGAGCAGTTCTTC.

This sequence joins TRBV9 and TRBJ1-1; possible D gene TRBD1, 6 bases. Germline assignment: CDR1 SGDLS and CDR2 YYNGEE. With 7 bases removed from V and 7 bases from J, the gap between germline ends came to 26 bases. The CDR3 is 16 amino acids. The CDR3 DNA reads TGTGCCAGCCACCGAGTGGTTTCTGGGGGCCCCGGTGAAGCTTTCTTT. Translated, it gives CASHRVVSGGPGEAFF.

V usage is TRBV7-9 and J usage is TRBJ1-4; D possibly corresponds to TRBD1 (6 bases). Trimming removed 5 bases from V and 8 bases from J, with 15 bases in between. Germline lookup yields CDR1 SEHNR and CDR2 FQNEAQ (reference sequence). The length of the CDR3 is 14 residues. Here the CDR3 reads CASSVRQANEKLFF. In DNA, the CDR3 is TGTGCCAGCAGCGTACGACAGGCAAACGAAAAACTGTTTTTT.

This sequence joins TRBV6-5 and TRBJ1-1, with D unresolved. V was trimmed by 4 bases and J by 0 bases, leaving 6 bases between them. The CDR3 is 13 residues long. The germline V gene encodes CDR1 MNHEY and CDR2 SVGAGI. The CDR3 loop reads CASSSRVNTEAFF. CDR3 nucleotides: TGTGCCAGCAGTTCAAGAGTGAACACTGAAGCTTTCTTT.